This paragraph reports one T cell receptor beta chain. Antigen specificity is unknown. The entry originates in a study of CD8 T cells in ankylosing spondylitis. Overall study findings and caveats: Made up of 7 to 9 highly homologous variants, a TCR beta motif appeared characteristic of ankylosing spondylitis blood. With a CD8+ phenotype, disease-linked clones were relatively rare in peripheral blood. Significant enrichment of disease-linked clones was reportedly seen in matched ankylosing spondylitis synovial fluid.

Quantitative barcoded 5'-RACE was used to prepare TCR beta libraries. TCRdb re-derived calls from the 5' RACE reads in MiXCR, one entry per CDR3 protein. The sample has tens of thousands of distinct CDR3 sequences, around 26% seen once. V gave up 11 bases and J gave up 4 bases, with 11 bases separating them. The CDR3 consists of 11 residues. Sample: blood, either unsorted or a sorted T cell fraction (not recorded which). The chain employs TRBV12-3 or TRBV12-4 and TRBJ1-1; D uncertain. This TCR was recovered from a male donor with ankylosing spondylitis or in good health (not recorded which). As DNA, the CDR3 is TGTGCCTCATTAGGAAGCACTGAAGCTTTCTTT. Amino acids: CASLGSTEAFF.